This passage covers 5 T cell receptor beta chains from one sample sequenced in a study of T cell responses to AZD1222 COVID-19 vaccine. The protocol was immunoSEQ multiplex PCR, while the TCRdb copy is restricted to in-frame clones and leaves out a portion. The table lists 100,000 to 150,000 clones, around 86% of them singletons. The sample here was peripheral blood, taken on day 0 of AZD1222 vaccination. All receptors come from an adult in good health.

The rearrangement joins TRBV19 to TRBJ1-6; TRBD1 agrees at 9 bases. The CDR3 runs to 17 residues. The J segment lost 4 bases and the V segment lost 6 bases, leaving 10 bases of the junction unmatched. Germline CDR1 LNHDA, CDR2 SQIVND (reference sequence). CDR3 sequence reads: CASRTPLDRGYNSPLHF. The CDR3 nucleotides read TGTGCCAGTAGGACACCCTTGGACAGGGGATATAATTCACCCCTCCACTTT.

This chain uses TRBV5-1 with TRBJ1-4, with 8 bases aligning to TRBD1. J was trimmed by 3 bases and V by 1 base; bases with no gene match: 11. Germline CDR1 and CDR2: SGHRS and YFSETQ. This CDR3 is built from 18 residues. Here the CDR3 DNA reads TGCGCCAGCAGCTTGAGTCCCGGGACAGGTGGTGCTAATGAAAAACTGTTTTTT. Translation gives CASSLSPGTGGANEKLFF. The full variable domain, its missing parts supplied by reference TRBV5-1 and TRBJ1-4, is KAGVTQTPRYLIKTRGQQVTLSCSPISGHRSVSWYQQTPGQGLQFLFEYFSETQRNKGNFPGRFSGRQFSNSRSEMNVSTLELGDSALYLCASSLSPGTGGANEKLFFGSGTQLSVL.

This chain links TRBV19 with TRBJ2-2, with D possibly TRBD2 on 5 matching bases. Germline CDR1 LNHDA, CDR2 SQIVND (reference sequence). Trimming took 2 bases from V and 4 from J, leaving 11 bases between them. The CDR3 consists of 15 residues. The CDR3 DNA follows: TGTGCCAGTAGTATAAGGACTCAGCCCACCGGGGAGCTGTTTTTT. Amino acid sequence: CASSIRTQPTGELFF.

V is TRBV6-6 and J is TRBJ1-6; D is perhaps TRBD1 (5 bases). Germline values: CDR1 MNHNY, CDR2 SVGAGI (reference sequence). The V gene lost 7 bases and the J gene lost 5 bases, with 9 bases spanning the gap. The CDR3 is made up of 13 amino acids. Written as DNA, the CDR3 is TGTGCCAGCATCAAGGACAATAATTCACCCCTCCACTTT. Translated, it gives CASIKDNNSPLHF.

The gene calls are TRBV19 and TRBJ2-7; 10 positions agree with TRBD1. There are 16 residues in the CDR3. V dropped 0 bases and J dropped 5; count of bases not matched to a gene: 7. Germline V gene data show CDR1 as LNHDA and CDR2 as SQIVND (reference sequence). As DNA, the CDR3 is TGTGCCAGTAGTATAGACCCCGGACAGGGGGTACACGAGCAGTACTTC. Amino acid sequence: CASSIDPGQGVHEQYF.